This TCR beta chain was sequenced in a study of T cell responses to AZD1222 COVID-19 vaccine. Findings of the study overall: Nearly half of spike-specific TCRs reportedly target unmutated variant regions.

In regard to this clone: The antigen is not known.

Here immunoSEQ multiplex PCR was the method, and the copy in TCRdb shows in-frame clones only, minus some. In the table there are 110,000 or so clones, 86% of which are singletons. This CDR3 comprises 16 residues. CDR1 and CDR2 from the germline V gene are SGDLS and YYNGEE. V gave up 2 bases and J gave up 8 bases, with 19 bases separating them. Material: peripheral blood, obtained 28 days after the second AZD1222 dose. This chain links TRBV9 with TRBJ2-2, with D perhaps TRBD1 (6 bases). The TCR originated in an adult who received the AZD1222 COVID-19 vaccine. This CDR3 is CASSVSRGGRRGELFF. In DNA, the CDR3 is TGTGCCAGCAGCGTGTCCAGGGGCGGACGAAGAGGGGAGCTGTTTTTT.